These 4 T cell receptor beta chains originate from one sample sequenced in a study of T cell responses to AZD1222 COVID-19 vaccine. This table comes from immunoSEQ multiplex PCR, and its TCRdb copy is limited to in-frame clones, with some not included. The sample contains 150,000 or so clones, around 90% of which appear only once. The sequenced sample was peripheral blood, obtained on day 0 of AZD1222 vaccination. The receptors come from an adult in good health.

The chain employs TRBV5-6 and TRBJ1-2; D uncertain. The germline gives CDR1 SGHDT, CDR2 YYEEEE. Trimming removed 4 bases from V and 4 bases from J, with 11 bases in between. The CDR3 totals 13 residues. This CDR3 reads CASSVDEGYGYTF. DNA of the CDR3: TGTGCCAGCAGCGTCGACGAGGGCTATGGCTACACCTTC.

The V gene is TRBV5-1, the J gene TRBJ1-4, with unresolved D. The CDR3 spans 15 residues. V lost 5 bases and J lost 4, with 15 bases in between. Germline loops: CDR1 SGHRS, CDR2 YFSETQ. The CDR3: CASSFGRSLNEKLFF. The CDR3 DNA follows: TGCGCCAGCAGTTTTGGACGGAGTCTTAATGAAAAACTGTTTTTT.

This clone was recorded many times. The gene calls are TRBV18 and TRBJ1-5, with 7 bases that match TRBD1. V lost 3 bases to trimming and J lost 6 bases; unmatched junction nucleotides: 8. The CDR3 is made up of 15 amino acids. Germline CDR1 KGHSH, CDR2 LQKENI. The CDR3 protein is CASSPEGGFGQPQHF. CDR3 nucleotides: TGTGCCAGCTCACCGGAAGGGGGCTTCGGTCAGCCCCAGCATTTT.

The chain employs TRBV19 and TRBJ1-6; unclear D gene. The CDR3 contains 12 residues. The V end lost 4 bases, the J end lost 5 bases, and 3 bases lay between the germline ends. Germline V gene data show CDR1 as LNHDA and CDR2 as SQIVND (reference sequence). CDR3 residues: CASSTNNSPLHF. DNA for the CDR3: TGTGCCAGTAGTACTAATAATTCACCCCTCCACTTT.